This T cell receptor (beta chain) comes out of a study of T cell changes during pregnancy in multiple sclerosis. J lost 4 bases, V lost 5 bases, and 22 bases had no gene match. CDR1 is MNHEY and CDR2 is SMNVEV in the germline V gene (reference sequence). CDR3 length equals 21 residues. Produced via immunoSEQ multiplex PCR; TCRdb's table is partial and in-frame only. The sample shows 30,000 to 40,000 clones, more than 75% of them seen only once. The sequence was collected from a female donor with multiple sclerosis, enrolled in a pregnancy study. This sample comprised CD8+ T cells from peripheral blood mononuclear cells, obtained in the third trimester of pregnancy. The chain carries TRBV27 and TRBJ1-5; 11 nucleotides match TRBD1. The CDR3 nucleotides read TGTGCCAGCAGTCCCACGCTAAGATATTCCGGGACAGGGGGATCTAATCAGCCCCAGCATTTT. Its translation is CASSPTLRYSGTGGSNQPQHF.